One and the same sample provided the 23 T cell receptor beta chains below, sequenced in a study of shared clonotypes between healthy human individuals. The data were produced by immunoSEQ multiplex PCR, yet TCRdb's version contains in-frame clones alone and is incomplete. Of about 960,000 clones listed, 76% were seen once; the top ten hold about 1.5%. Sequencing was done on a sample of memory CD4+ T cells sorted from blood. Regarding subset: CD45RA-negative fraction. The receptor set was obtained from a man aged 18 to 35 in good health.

The CDR3 region is CASSTDRNTAFF. As DNA, the CDR3 is TGTGCCAGCAGCACGGACAGGAATACGGCTTTCTTT. The V call is TRBV5-4, the J call TRBJ1-1; TRBD1 aligns across 7 bases. CDR3 size: 12 residues. The J segment lost 11 bases and the V segment lost 4 bases, leaving 8 bases of the junction unmatched. CDR1 and CDR2 from the germline V gene are SGHNT and YYREEE (reference sequence).

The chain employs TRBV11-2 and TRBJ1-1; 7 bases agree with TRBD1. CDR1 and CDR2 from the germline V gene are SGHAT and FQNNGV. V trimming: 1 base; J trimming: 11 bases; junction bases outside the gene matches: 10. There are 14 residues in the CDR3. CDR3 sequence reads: CASSLARDSIAAFF. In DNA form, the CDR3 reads TGTGCCAGCAGCTTAGCTCGGGACAGCATTGCTGCTTTCTTT.

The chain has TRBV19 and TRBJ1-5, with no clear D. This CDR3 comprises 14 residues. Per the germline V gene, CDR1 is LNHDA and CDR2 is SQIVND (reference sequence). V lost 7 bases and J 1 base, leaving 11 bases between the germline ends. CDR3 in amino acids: CASIKLGSNQPQHF. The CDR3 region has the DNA TGTGCCAGTATCAAGCTAGGGAGCAATCAGCCCCAGCATTTT. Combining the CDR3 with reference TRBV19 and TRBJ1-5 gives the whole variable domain DGGITQSPKYLFRKEGQNVTLSCEQNLNHDAMYWYRQDPGQGLRLIYYSQIVNDFQKGDIAEGYSVSREKKESFPLTVTSAQKNPTAFYLCASIKLGSNQPQHFGDGTRLSIL.

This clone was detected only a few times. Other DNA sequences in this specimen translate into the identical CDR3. Here the CDR3 reads CASSPPGRVSPLHF. The CDR3 nucleotides read TGTGCCAGCTCACCACCCGGACGGGTGTCACCCCTCCACTTT. The chain employs TRBV18 and TRBJ1-6; no firm D call. V shed 0 bases and J shed 10 bases, with 10 bases lying between them. Per germline, CDR1 KGHSH and CDR2 LQKENI. The CDR3 runs 14 residues.

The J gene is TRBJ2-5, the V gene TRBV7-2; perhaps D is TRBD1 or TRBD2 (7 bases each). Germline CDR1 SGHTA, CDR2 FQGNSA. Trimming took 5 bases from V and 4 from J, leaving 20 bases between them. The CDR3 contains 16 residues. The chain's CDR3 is CASSGIRGGGGETQYF. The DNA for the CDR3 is TGTGCCAGCAGCGGAATCAGGGGGGGTGGCGGAGAGACCCAGTACTTC.

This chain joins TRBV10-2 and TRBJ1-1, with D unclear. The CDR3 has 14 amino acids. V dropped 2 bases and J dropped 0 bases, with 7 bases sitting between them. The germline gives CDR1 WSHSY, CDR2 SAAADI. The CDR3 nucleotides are TGCGCCAGCAGTGAGACAAGTATGAACACTGAAGCTTTCTTT. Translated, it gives CASSETSMNTEAFF.

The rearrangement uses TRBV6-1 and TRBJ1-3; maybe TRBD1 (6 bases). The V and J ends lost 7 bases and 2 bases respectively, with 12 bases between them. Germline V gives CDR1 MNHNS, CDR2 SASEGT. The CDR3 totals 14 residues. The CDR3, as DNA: TGTGCCAGCACATTAGGGGGTCCTGGAAACACCATATATTTT. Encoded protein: CASTLGGPGNTIYF.

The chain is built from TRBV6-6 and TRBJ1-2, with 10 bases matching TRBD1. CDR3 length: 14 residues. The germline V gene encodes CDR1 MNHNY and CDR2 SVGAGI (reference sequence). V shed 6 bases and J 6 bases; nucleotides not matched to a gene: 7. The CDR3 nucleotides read TGTGCCAGCAGACCGACAGGGGGCAGCAATGGCTACACCTTC. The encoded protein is CASRPTGGSNGYTF.

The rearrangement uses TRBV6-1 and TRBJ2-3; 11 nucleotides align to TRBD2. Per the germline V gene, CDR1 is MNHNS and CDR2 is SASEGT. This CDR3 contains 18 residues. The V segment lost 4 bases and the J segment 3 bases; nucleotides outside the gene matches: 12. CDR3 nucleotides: TGTGCCAGCAGTGCCCTCTTTCCTAGCGGGGGGTGGACAGATACGCAGTATTTT. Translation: CASSALFPSGGWTDTQYF.

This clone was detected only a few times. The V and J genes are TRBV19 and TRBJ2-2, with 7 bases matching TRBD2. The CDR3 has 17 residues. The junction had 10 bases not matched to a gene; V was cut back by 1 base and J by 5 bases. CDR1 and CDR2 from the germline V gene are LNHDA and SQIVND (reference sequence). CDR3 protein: CASSIASLAARTGELFF. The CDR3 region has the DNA TGTGCCAGTAGTATAGCATCGCTAGCGGCGAGGACCGGGGAGCTGTTTTTT.

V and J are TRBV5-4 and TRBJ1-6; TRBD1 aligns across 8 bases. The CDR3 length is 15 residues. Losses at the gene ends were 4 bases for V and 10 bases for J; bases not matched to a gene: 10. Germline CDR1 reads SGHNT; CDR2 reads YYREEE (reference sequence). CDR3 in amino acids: CASSRTSGGQSPLHF. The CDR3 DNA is TGTGCCAGCAGCCGCACTTCAGGGGGCCAGTCACCCCTCCACTTT.

The CDR3: CASSQERLRGETQYF. The CDR3 bases are TGCGCCAGCAGCCAAGAGAGACTCAGGGGGGAGACCCAGTACTTC. This chain uses TRBV4-3 with TRBJ2-5; 7 bases align to TRBD1. Unmatched junction bases numbered 6, after V lost 0 bases and J lost 5 bases. The CDR3 totals 15 residues. Germline V gene sequence: CDR1 LGHNA, CDR2 YSLEER.

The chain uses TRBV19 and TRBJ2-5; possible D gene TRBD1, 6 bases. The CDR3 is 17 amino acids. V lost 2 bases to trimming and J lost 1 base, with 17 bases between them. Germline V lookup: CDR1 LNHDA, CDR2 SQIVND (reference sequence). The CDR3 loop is CASSISVGAGRQETQYF. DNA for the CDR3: TGTGCCAGTAGTATATCCGTGGGGGCAGGTCGCCAAGAGACCCAGTACTTC.

CDR3 DNA: TGTGCCAGCAGTCCCTTTACAAGCTACAATGAGCAGTTCTTC. This translates into CASSPFTSYNEQFF. The gene calls are TRBV6-1 and TRBJ2-1, with D unclear. Between the trimmed V and J ends, which lost 5 bases and 3 bases, there was a span of 11 bases. Germline V gives CDR1 MNHNS, CDR2 SASEGT. There are 14 residues in the CDR3.

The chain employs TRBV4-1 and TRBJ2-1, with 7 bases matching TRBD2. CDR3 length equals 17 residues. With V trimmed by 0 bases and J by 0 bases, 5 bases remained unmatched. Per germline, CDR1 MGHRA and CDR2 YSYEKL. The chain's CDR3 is CASSQDIAGVSYNEQFF. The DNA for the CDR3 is TGCGCCAGCAGCCAAGATATCGCGGGAGTCTCCTACAATGAGCAGTTCTTC.

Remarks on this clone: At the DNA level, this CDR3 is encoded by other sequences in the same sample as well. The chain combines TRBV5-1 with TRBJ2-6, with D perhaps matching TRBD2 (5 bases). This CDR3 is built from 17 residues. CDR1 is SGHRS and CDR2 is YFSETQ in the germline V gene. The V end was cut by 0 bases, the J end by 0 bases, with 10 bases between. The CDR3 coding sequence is TGCGCCAGCAGCTTGGAGGGAGTCAGCTCTGGGGCCAACGTCCTGACTTTC. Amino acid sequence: CASSLEGVSSGANVLTF.

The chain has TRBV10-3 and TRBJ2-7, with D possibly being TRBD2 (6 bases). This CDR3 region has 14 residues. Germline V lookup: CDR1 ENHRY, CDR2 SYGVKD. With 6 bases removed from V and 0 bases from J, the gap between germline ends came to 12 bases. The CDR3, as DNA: TGTGCCATCAGATTGGGGGGAAGCTCCTACGAGCAGTACTTC. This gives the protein CAIRLGGSSYEQYF.

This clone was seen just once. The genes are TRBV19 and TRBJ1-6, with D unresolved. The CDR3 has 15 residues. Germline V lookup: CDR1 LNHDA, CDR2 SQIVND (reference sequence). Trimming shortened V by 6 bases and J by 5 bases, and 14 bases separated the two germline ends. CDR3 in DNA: TGTGCCAGTAGAGCCCTCGGGAGAAATAATTCACCCCTCCACTTT. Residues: CASRALGRNNSPLHF.

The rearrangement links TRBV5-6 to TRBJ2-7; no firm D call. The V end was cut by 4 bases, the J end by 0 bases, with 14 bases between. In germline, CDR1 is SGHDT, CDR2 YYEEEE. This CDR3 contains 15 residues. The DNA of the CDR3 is TGTGCCAGCAGCGGATTTCCCAGGAGCTCCTACGAGCAGTACTTC. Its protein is CASSGFPRSSYEQYF.

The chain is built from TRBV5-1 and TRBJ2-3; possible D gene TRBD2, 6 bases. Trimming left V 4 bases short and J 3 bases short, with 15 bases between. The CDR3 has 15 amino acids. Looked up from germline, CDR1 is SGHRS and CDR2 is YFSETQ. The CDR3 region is CASSPRVSGTDTQYF. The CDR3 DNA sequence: TGCGCCAGCAGCCCGCGGGTTAGCGGAACAGATACGCAGTATTTT.

CDR3 nucleotides: TGTGCCAGCAGAGTCACAGGACTAGCGGGCTACAATGAGCAGTTCTTC. Amino acid sequence: CASRVTGLAGYNEQFF. The V and J genes are TRBV25-1 and TRBJ2-1, with TRBD2 matching 11 bases. Per the germline V gene, CDR1 is MGHDK and CDR2 is SYGVNS. This CDR3 spans 16 amino acids. Losses at the gene ends were 6 bases for V and 3 bases for J; bases not matched to a gene: 7.

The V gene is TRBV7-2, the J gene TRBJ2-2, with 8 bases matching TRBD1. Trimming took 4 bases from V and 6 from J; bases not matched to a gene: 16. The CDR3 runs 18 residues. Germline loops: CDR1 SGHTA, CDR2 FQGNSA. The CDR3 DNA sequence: TGTGCCAGCAGCTCCGTTGGGGTGATAGGACAGGGCCCCGGGGAGCTGTTTTTT. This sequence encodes CASSSVGVIGQGPGELFF.

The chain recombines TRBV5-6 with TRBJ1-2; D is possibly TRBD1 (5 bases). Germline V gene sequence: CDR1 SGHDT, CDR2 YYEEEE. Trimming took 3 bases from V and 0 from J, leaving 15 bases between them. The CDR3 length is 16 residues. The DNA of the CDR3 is TGTGCCAGCAGCTACAGTTGGGGCAGGGCTAACTATGGCTACACCTTC. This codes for CASSYSWGRANYGYTF.